A selection of T cell receptor beta chains follows, all from one sample in a study of high-grade serous ovarian cancer treatment subgroups. Assay used: immunoSEQ multiplex PCR; TCRdb lists only in-frame clones, some missing. The sample carries 10,000 or so clones, 72% recorded once. The sample consisted of tumor tissue. These TCRs come from a human donor with high-grade serous ovarian cancer. Both conserved end residues are part of each CDR3. The D gene is left open where the match is weak. Size is stated for part of the rows, as once, few or many counts, or as a class when the clone is expanded.

D: TRBD1; J: TRBJ2-5; size: NA; V: TRBV7-2; DNA: TGTGCCAGCAGCTCAACGGACAGGACGAGGGAGACCCAGTACTTC; CDR3: CASSSTDRTRETQYF
D: NA; J: TRBJ1-3; size: NA; V: TRBV6-6; DNA: TGTGCCAGCAGTTACTCGGGGGCCTCTGGAAACACCATATATTTT; CDR3: CASSYSGASGNTIYF
D: TRBD2; J: TRBJ2-3; size: NA; V: TRBV6-5; DNA: TGTGCCAGCAGTTACTCTAGTCTAGCGGGCACAGATACGCAGTATTTT; CDR3: CASSYSSLAGTDTQYF
D: NA; J: TRBJ2-3; size: NA; V: TRBV5-1; DNA: TGCGCCAGCAGCTTGGTAGGGCAGGGGTTAGATACGCAGTATTTT; CDR3: CASSLVGQGLDTQYF
D: NA; J: TRBJ1-1; size: NA; V: TRBV2; DNA: TGTGCCAGCCCTGGGGATGTGGGGGTGGAAACTGAAGCTTTCTTT; CDR3: CASPGDVGVETEAFF
D: NA; J: TRBJ1-1; size: few; V: TRBV4-1; DNA: TGCGCCAGCAGCCAGAGCACTGAAGCTTTCTTT; CDR3: CASSQSTEAFF
D: TRBD1; J: TRBJ1-2; size: NA; V: TRBV11-2; DNA: TGTGCCAGCAGTCCTCAGGGGGTACTTGGCTACACCTTC; CDR3: CASSPQGVLGYTF
D: NA; J: TRBJ2-1; size: once; V: TRBV5-4; DNA: TGTGCCAGCAGCGGAAAGACTGGAGACAATGAGCAGTTCTTC; CDR3: CASSGKTGDNEQFF
D: TRBD2; J: TRBJ2-3; size: NA; V: TRBV2; DNA: TGTGCCAGCAGTGGAGCGGGAGCAGCAGATACGCAGTATTTT; CDR3: CASSGAGAADTQYF
D: TRBD2; J: TRBJ2-3; size: NA; V: TRBV7-2; DNA: TGTGCCAGCAGCTGGACCGGGACTAGCGGCACAGATACGCAGTATTTT; CDR3: CASSWTGTSGTDTQYF
D: NA; J: TRBJ2-1; size: NA; V: TRBV9; DNA: TGTGCCAGCAGCGTAAACGGCCTAGAGCAGTTCTTC; CDR3: CASSVNGLEQFF
D: NA; J: TRBJ2-4; size: few; V: TRBV2; DNA: TGTGCCAGCAGTGCTGCAGGGGCCGGCAAAAACATTCAGTACTTC; CDR3: CASSAAGAGKNIQYF
D: NA; J: TRBJ1-5; size: NA; V: TRBV28; DNA: TGTGCCAGCAGTTTATCCGACAGACTGAATCAGCCCCAGCATTTT; CDR3: CASSLSDRLNQPQHF
D: NA; J: TRBJ2-1; size: NA; V: TRBV2; DNA: TGTGCCAGCGGAGCCCGGGCCGACAATGAGCAGTTCTTC; CDR3: CASGARADNEQFF
D: NA; J: TRBJ2-7; size: few; V: TRBV18; DNA: TGTGCCAGCTCACCGTTCGACAGTACCCTCTACGAGCAGTACTTC; CDR3: CASSPFDSTLYEQYF
D: NA; J: TRBJ2-1; size: NA; V: TRBV19; DNA: TGTGCCAGTAGTACCCGGGACTCCCTCCTCTACAATGAGCAGTTCTTC; CDR3: CASSTRDSLLYNEQFF
D: NA; J: TRBJ2-3; size: NA; V: TRBV28; DNA: TGTGCCAGCAGTTTACTTGGGTGGAGGGCCTCTTCAGATACGCAGTATTTT; CDR3: CASSLLGWRASSDTQYF
D: NA; J: TRBJ1-2; size: NA; V: TRBV4-2; DNA: TGTGCCAGCAGCTTGGAGCCAGGGAGTACCCCTAACTATGGCTACACCTTC; CDR3: CASSLEPGSTPNYGYTF
D: NA; J: TRBJ2-1; size: few; V: TRBV12-5; DNA: TGTGCTAGTGGAACTCAGAGGGGGTCTTACAATGAGCAGTTCTTC; CDR3: CASGTQRGSYNEQFF
D: TRBD2; J: TRBJ2-7; size: NA; V: TRBV19; DNA: TGTGCCAGTAGTATGCAACTAGCGGGATCCTACGAGCAGTACTTC; CDR3: CASSMQLAGSYEQYF
D: TRBD1; J: TRBJ2-7; size: once; V: TRBV28; DNA: TGTGCCAGCAGTCCGACCGGGACAGTATCCTACGAGCAGTACTTC; CDR3: CASSPTGTVSYEQYF
D: TRBD2; J: TRBJ2-1; size: NA; V: TRBV10-3; DNA: TGTGCCATCAGTGGGCTAGCGGGAGTAATCAACGAGCAGTTCTTC; CDR3: CAISGLAGVINEQFF
D: TRBD2; J: TRBJ2-1; size: once; V: TRBV6-1; DNA: TGTGCCAGCAGTGACAGCCTCAGGACTAGCGGGAGGATCAATGAGCAGTTCTTC; CDR3: CASSDSLRTSGRINEQFF
D: TRBD1; J: TRBJ2-1; size: NA; V: TRBV15; DNA: TGTGCCACCAGCAGAGCAGGGGGTGGGTCCTACAATGAGCAGTTCTTC; CDR3: CATSRAGGGSYNEQFF
D: NA; J: TRBJ2-7; size: medium-sized; V: TRBV6-5; DNA: TGTGCCAGCAGTTGGCGTGAGGCCGCGAGCTCCTACGAGCAGTACTTC; CDR3: CASSWREAASSYEQYF
D: NA; J: TRBJ2-2; size: NA; V: TRBV19; DNA: TGTGCCAGTATCCACTCGGGGGCCGGGGAGCTGTTTTTT; CDR3: CASIHSGAGELFF
D: NA; J: TRBJ1-2; size: NA; V: TRBV15; DNA: TGTGCCACCACCTCAAACAGAGTTTATGGCTACACCTTC; CDR3: CATTSNRVYGYTF
D: NA; J: TRBJ2-1; size: NA; V: TRBV18; DNA: TGTGCCAGCTCACCACCTCTTGGGGGGGCTAATGAGCAGTTCTTC; CDR3: CASSPPLGGANEQFF
D: NA; J: TRBJ1-5; size: few; V: TRBV6-6; DNA: TGTGCCAGCAGTTCCGAGGGGATTCTCAATCAGCCCCAGCATTTT; CDR3: CASSSEGILNQPQHF
D: NA; J: TRBJ2-3; size: NA; V: TRBV7-6; DNA: TGTGCCAGCAGCCTCCGAGGCCCACCAGATACGCAGTATTTT; CDR3: CASSLRGPPDTQYF
D: NA; J: TRBJ2-7; size: NA; V: TRBV18; DNA: TGTGCCAGCTCTCTTACAGGATCCTACGAGCAGTACTTC; CDR3: CASSLTGSYEQYF
D: NA; J: TRBJ1-1; size: NA; V: TRBV11-3; DNA: TGTGCCAGCAGCTTTTCGGGACAAACTGAAGCTTTCTTT; CDR3: CASSFSGQTEAFF
D: NA; J: TRBJ2-3; size: few; V: TRBV4-2; DNA: TGTGCCAGCACATTGGAGGCGGGGGCCACAGATACGCAGTATTTT; CDR3: CASTLEAGATDTQYF
D: NA; J: TRBJ1-5; size: few; V: TRBV4-1; DNA: TGCGCCAGCAGCCGTCTGGGCCAACCCCATCAGCCCCAGCATTTT; CDR3: CASSRLGQPHQPQHF
D: TRBD1; J: TRBJ2-7; size: NA; V: TRBV9; DNA: TGTGCCAGCATCAGAGCGGAGGACAGGGAAAACTACGAGCAGTACTTC; CDR3: CASIRAEDRENYEQYF
D: TRBD2; J: TRBJ2-3; size: NA; V: TRBV11-2; DNA: TGTGCCAGCAGAAGGGTACTAGCGGGCTCAGTAGATACGCAGTATTTT; CDR3: CASRRVLAGSVDTQYF
D: NA; J: TRBJ1-4; size: NA; V: TRBV6-5; DNA: TGTGCCAGCTCCCGCCGTAATGAAAAACTGTTTTTT; CDR3: CASSRRNEKLFF
D: NA; J: TRBJ2-7; size: NA; V: TRBV5-6; DNA: TGTGCCAGCAGCCCGCCGGGACGATTAGGGGAGCAGTACTTC; CDR3: CASSPPGRLGEQYF
D: NA; J: TRBJ1-5; size: few; V: TRBV11-2; DNA: TGTGCCAGCAGCTTCGGATCATCCAGTCAGCCCCAGCATTTT; CDR3: CASSFGSSSQPQHF
D: NA; J: TRBJ2-2; size: NA; V: TRBV6-1; DNA: TGTGCCAGCAGGAGGGAACACATGAACACCGGGGAGCTGTTTTTT; CDR3: CASRREHMNTGELFF
D: NA; J: TRBJ2-2; size: NA; V: TRBV19; DNA: TGTGCCAGTAGTATTCAGACCTCCACCGGGGAGCTGTTTTTT; CDR3: CASSIQTSTGELFF
D: TRBD1; J: TRBJ2-7; size: few; V: TRBV27; DNA: TGTGCCAGCAGTTTAACAGGGGGTCCCTACGAGCAGTACTTC; CDR3: CASSLTGGPYEQYF
D: NA; J: TRBJ2-2; size: NA; V: TRBV7-6; DNA: TGTGCCAGCAGCTTAGAAGTAACTAGCCGCGGGCGGAACACCGGGGAGCTGTTTTTT; CDR3: CASSLEVTSRGRNTGELFF
D: NA; J: TRBJ2-1; size: NA; V: TRBV11-2; DNA: TGTGCCAGCAGCTTAGAGTCGGGGTTTAACAATGAGCAGTTCTTC; CDR3: CASSLESGFNNEQFF
D: TRBD1; J: TRBJ2-1; size: NA; V: TRBV7-2; DNA: TGTGCCAGCAGCTTATGGACAGGGGGCTCCTACAATGAGCAGTTCTTC; CDR3: CASSLWTGGSYNEQFF
D: NA; J: TRBJ2-3; size: NA; V: TRBV11-1; DNA: TGTGCCAGCAGCTTTAACAGGGTCGCGACGCAGTATTTT; CDR3: CASSFNRVATQYF